Listed below are T cell receptor beta chains from one sample, sequenced in a study of PD-1 blockade in classical Hodgkin lymphoma. Clones were sequenced by immunoSEQ multiplex PCR, and TCRdb holds only the in-frame ones, with some missing. The sample consists of some 150,000 clones, about 78% of them appearing once. The material was peripheral blood mononuclear cells (PBMCs), obtained before the second cycle of nivolumab. These receptors all stem from a human donor with classical Hodgkin lymphoma. CDR3s include the opening cysteine and the closing phenylalanine or tryptophan. The order of the fields is D gene, clone size, J gene, V gene, CDR3 protein, CDR3 DNA. The D gene is left open where the match is weak. The size of a clone is reported for some rows only, either as once, few or many, or as a class for expanded clones.

>NA|once|TRBJ2-6|TRBV6-5
CASSYRPRAGANVLTF
TGTGCCAGCAGTTACCGTCCAAGGGCCGGGGCCAACGTCCTGACTTTC
>TRBD1|few|TRBJ1-1|TRBV18
CASSPDRGQVEAFF
TGTGCCAGCTCACCAGACAGGGGGCAGGTTGAAGCTTTCTTT
>NA|NA|TRBJ1-1|TRBV28
CASSIPEGWNTEAFF
TGTGCCAGCAGTATCCCCGAGGGGTGGAACACTGAAGCTTTCTTT
>NA|few|TRBJ2-7|TRBV19
CASTRGAPEDEQYF
TGTGCCAGTACCCGGGGGGCGCCGGAAGACGAGCAGTACTTC
>TRBD1|NA|TRBJ2-1|TRBV6-4
CASSVGGPYNEQFF
TGTGCCAGCAGTGTAGGGGGCCCCTACAATGAGCAGTTCTTC
>NA|NA|TRBJ1-2|TRBV7-9
CASSFLEGYTF
TGTGCCAGCAGCTTTCTGGAGGGCTACACCTTC
>TRBD1|NA|TRBJ2-7|TRBV18
CASRTGTESHEQYF
TGTGCCAGCCGTACCGGGACAGAATCCCACGAGCAGTACTTC
>TRBD2|NA|TRBJ2-2|TRBV10-3
CAISLGTSGPGELFF
TGTGCCATCAGTTTAGGAACTAGCGGGCCCGGGGAGCTGTTTTTT
>NA|NA|TRBJ2-2|TRBV7-3
CASSPRGAGELFF
TGTGCCAGCAGCCCCAGGGGCGCCGGGGAGCTGTTTTTT
>NA|NA|TRBJ2-2|TRBV7-3
CASSLIHTGTGELFF
TGTGCCAGCAGCTTAATCCATACAGGCACCGGGGAGCTGTTTTTT
>NA|NA|TRBJ2-1|TRBV6-5
CASSYSVPTNEQFF
TGTGCCAGCAGTTACTCCGTCCCGACCAATGAGCAGTTCTTC
>TRBD1|NA|TRBJ2-7|TRBV5-4
CASSLDGTGGREQYF
TGTGCCAGCAGCTTGGATGGGACAGGGGGGAGGGAGCAGTACTTC
>NA|NA|TRBJ1-4|TRBV5-1
CASSFSGRGEKLFF
TGCGCCAGCAGCTTCTCCGGCCGGGGTGAAAAACTGTTTTTT
>NA|NA|TRBJ1-2|TRBV6-5
CASRLTDFDSYTF
TGTGCCAGCAGACTCACCGATTTCGATAGCTACACCTTC
>NA|NA|TRBJ1-5|TRBV19
CASSMPIRGRGQPQHF
TGTGCCAGTAGTATGCCGATCAGGGGACGGGGCCAGCCCCAGCATTTT
>NA|NA|TRBJ1-2|TRBV19
CASSIDHQSLDYGYTF
TGTGCCAGTAGTATTGACCACCAATCCTTAGACTATGGCTACACCTTC
>NA|few|TRBJ2-1|TRBV4-3
CASSQVGTYNEQFF
TGCGCCAGCAGCCAAGTCGGGACTTACAATGAGCAGTTCTTC
>NA|NA|TRBJ2-6|TRBV6-5
CASSPVRAGANVLTF
TGTGCCAGCAGCCCGGTCCGAGCGGGGGCCAACGTCCTGACTTTC
>NA|NA|TRBJ1-5|TRBV2
CASSFQGSGQPQHF
TGTGCCAGCAGTTTTCAGGGAAGTGGGCAGCCCCAGCATTTT
>TRBD1|once|TRBJ1-5|TRBV11-3
CASSLGTGARSNQPQHF
TGTGCCAGCAGCTTAGGGACAGGGGCAAGAAGCAATCAGCCCCAGCATTTT
>NA|NA|TRBJ1-2|TRBV11-2
CASSSRRHAQKGYTF
TGTGCCAGCAGCTCAAGACGTCATGCTCAAAAGGGCTACACCTTC
>NA|NA|TRBJ1-3|TRBV6-5
CASSPSGLGNTIYF
TGTGCCAGCAGTCCCAGTGGTCTCGGAAACACCATATATTTT
>TRBD1|NA|TRBJ1-2|TRBV28
CAIEDRGNYGYTF
TGTGCCATCGAGGACAGGGGCAACTATGGCTACACCTTC
>TRBD2|NA|TRBJ2-5|TRBV7-8
CASSLGRLGGAGETQYF
TGTGCCAGCAGCTTAGGACGCCTCGGGGGGGCGGGAGAGACCCAGTACTTC
>TRBD1|NA|TRBJ1-5|TRBV7-2
CASRPADRPNQPQHF
TGTGCCAGCAGGCCAGCGGACAGGCCCAATCAGCCCCAGCATTTT
>TRBD1|few|TRBJ1-5|TRBV19
CASSHLDREDQPQHF
TGTGCCAGTTCCCACCTGGACAGGGAGGATCAGCCCCAGCATTTT
>TRBD1|NA|TRBJ2-7|TRBV6-5
CASRSGQANEQYF
TGTGCCAGCAGATCCGGACAGGCCAACGAGCAGTACTTC
>NA|NA|TRBJ2-1|TRBV7-2
CASSSRLLDSAGEQFF
TGTGCCAGCAGCTCCCGCCTTCTCGATAGCGCGGGTGAGCAGTTCTTC
>NA|NA|TRBJ1-2|TRBV9
CASSERRGIDGYTF
TGTGCCAGCAGCGAAAGGAGGGGGATTGATGGCTACACCTTC
>TRBD1|NA|TRBJ2-7|TRBV19
CAVAGQGVGEQYF
TGTGCCGTGGCTGGGCAGGGGGTCGGCGAGCAGTACTTC
>NA|NA|TRBJ2-7|TRBV6-6
CASSYPKGEQYF
TGTGCCAGCAGTTACCCTAAGGGGGAGCAGTACTTC
>TRBD2|few|TRBJ2-1|TRBV6-5
CASSYAGLAVTGQFF
TGTGCCAGCAGTTACGCGGGACTAGCGGTCACCGGGCAGTTCTTC
>NA|many|TRBJ2-7|TRBV7-2
CASSLTATHSSYEQYF
TGTGCCAGCAGCTTAACAGCCACCCACAGCTCCTACGAGCAGTACTTC
>NA|NA|TRBJ1-2|TRBV18
CASSPEGPVYGYTF
TGTGCCAGCTCACCAGAGGGCCCCGTCTATGGCTACACCTTC
>TRBD1|once|TRBJ1-4|TRBV11-2
CASSLRGQTGEKLFF
TGTGCCAGCAGCTTACGGGGACAGACTGGTGAAAAACTGTTTTTT
>TRBD2|NA|TRBJ2-1|TRBV10-3
CAISTSGGVRWNEQFF
TGTGCCATCAGTACTAGCGGGGGGGTGAGATGGAATGAGCAGTTCTTC
>TRBD1|NA|TRBJ2-2|TRBV6-5
CASSYPQGASTGELFF
TGTGCCAGCAGTTACCCTCAGGGGGCGAGCACCGGGGAGCTGTTTTTT
>NA|NA|TRBJ1-1|TRBV7-3
CASSLTAVTEAFF
TGTGCCAGCAGCTTAACAGCAGTAACTGAAGCTTTCTTT
>TRBD2|NA|TRBJ2-2|TRBV4-2
CASSQDSGLAGANTGELFF
TGTGCCAGCAGCCAAGACTCGGGACTAGCGGGGGCGAACACCGGGGAGCTGTTTTTT
>NA|NA|TRBJ2-3|TRBV19
CASSLMQGSSTDTQYF
TGTGCCAGTAGCCTCATGCAGGGGTCAAGCACAGATACGCAGTATTTT
>NA|NA|TRBJ2-5|TRBV13
CASSLALPPETQYF
TGTGCCAGCAGCTTAGCCCTCCCCCCAGAGACCCAGTACTTC
>NA|once|TRBJ2-5|TRBV27
CASSSIGGHLQETQYF
TGTGCCAGCAGTTCTATCGGGGGGCACCTCCAAGAGACCCAGTACTTC
>NA|NA|TRBJ2-7|TRBV27
CASSLYWDLSYEQYF
TGTGCCAGCAGTTTATATTGGGATCTCTCCTACGAGCAGTACTTC
>NA|NA|TRBJ2-5|TRBV29-1
CSVVGFQETQYF
TGCAGCGTTGTAGGGTTTCAAGAGACCCAGTACTTC
>NA|medium-sized|TRBJ1-1|TRBV28
CASSRVWTEAFF
TGTGCCAGCAGTAGGGTTTGGACTGAAGCTTTCTTT
>TRBD2|NA|TRBJ2-1|TRBV7-8
CASSRGLAAYNEQFF
TGTGCCAGCAGCCGCGGGCTAGCGGCTTACAATGAGCAGTTCTTC
>NA|NA|TRBJ1-2|TRBV4-1
CASSQPQQGANYGYTF
TGCGCCAGCAGCCAACCTCAACAGGGAGCTAACTATGGCTACACCTTC
>NA|NA|TRBJ2-7|TRBV19
CASTRGGAYEQYF
TGTGCCAGTACCCGAGGGGGAGCCTACGAGCAGTACTTC
>NA|NA|TRBJ1-2|TRBV6-5
CASNSRQANGYTF
TGTGCCAGCAATTCCCGACAGGCGAATGGCTACACCTTC
>TRBD2|NA|TRBJ2-1|TRBV10-3
CAITALAASSYNEQFF
TGTGCCATCACTGCACTAGCGGCTAGCTCCTACAATGAGCAGTTCTTC
>NA|NA|TRBJ2-3|TRBV7-3
CASSSPSHTDTQYF
TGTGCCAGCAGCTCCCCCTCCCACACAGATACGCAGTATTTT
>NA|NA|TRBJ1-2|TRBV18
CASSPLTTENYGYTF
TGTGCCAGCTCACCACTCACAACGGAGAACTATGGCTACACCTTC
>TRBD1|NA|TRBJ2-5|TRBV10-3
CATRTGGVGVEETQYF
TGTGCCACCCGGACAGGGGGCGTAGGGGTTGAAGAGACCCAGTACTTC